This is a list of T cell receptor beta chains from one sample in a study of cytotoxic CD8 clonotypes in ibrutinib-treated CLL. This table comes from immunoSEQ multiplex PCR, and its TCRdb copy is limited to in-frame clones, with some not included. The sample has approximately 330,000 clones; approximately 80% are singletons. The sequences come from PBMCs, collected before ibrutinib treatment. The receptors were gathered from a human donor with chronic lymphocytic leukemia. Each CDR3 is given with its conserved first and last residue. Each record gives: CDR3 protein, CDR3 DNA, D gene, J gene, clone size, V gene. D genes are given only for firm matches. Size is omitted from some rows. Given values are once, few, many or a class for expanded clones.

cdr3_aa: CASSPGQGDYEQYF
cdr3_nt: TGCGCCAGCAGCCCGGGACAGGGTGACTACGAGCAGTACTTC
d_call: TRBD1
j_call: TRBJ2-7
clone_size: once
v_call: TRBV5-1

cdr3_aa: CASSPLLGGGAPNEKLFF
cdr3_nt: TGTGCCAGCAGCCCCCTCCTCGGCGGCGGGGCCCCGAATGAAAAACTGTTTTTT
d_call: NA
j_call: TRBJ1-4
clone_size: NA
v_call: TRBV5-6

cdr3_aa: CASSYGTAMNTEAFF
cdr3_nt: TGTGCCAGCAGCTATGGGACAGCTATGAACACTGAAGCTTTCTTT
d_call: TRBD1
j_call: TRBJ1-1
clone_size: NA
v_call: TRBV4-2

cdr3_aa: CASSLVSGGNYGYTF
cdr3_nt: TGCGCCAGCAGCTTGGTGTCAGGGGGTAACTATGGCTACACCTTC
d_call: TRBD1
j_call: TRBJ1-2
clone_size: NA
v_call: TRBV5-1

cdr3_aa: CASGSAYEQYF
cdr3_nt: TGTGCTAGTGGTTCCGCCTACGAGCAGTACTTC
d_call: NA
j_call: TRBJ2-7
clone_size: NA
v_call: TRBV12-5

cdr3_aa: CASSIGASLGEQYF
cdr3_nt: TGCGCCAGCAGCATTGGGGCCTCCCTGGGCGAGCAGTACTTC
d_call: NA
j_call: TRBJ2-7
clone_size: NA
v_call: TRBV5-1

cdr3_aa: CATTGTGDTGELFF
cdr3_nt: TGTGCCACAACCGGGACAGGGGACACCGGGGAGCTGTTTTTT
d_call: TRBD1
j_call: TRBJ2-2
clone_size: NA
v_call: TRBV27

cdr3_aa: CAISESLPNTQYF
cdr3_nt: TGTGCCATCAGTGAGTCGTTACCAAATACGCAGTATTTT
d_call: NA
j_call: TRBJ2-3
clone_size: NA
v_call: TRBV10-3

cdr3_aa: CASSPTTYSNQPQHF
cdr3_nt: TGTGCCAGCTCACCGACGACATATAGCAATCAGCCCCAGCATTTT
d_call: NA
j_call: TRBJ1-5
clone_size: NA
v_call: TRBV18

cdr3_aa: CASSPTTTGLSRGVQFF
cdr3_nt: TGTGCCAGCAGTCCAACCACTACAGGGTTATCGCGGGGAGTTCAGTTCTTC
d_call: NA
j_call: TRBJ2-1
clone_size: once
v_call: TRBV27

cdr3_aa: CAISDWEGQSREQFF
cdr3_nt: TGTGCCATCAGTGATTGGGAGGGCCAGTCCCGGGAGCAGTTCTTC
d_call: TRBD2
j_call: TRBJ2-1
clone_size: NA
v_call: TRBV10-3

cdr3_aa: CSGGEGTEAFF
cdr3_nt: TGCAGTGGGGGGGAGGGCACTGAAGCTTTCTTT
d_call: NA
j_call: TRBJ1-1
clone_size: NA
v_call: TRBV20-1

cdr3_aa: CASSWASGSNEQFF
cdr3_nt: TGTGCCAGTAGTTGGGCTAGCGGGAGCAATGAGCAGTTCTTC
d_call: TRBD2
j_call: TRBJ2-1
clone_size: NA
v_call: TRBV19

cdr3_aa: CASSKRGPGGDTQYF
cdr3_nt: TGTGCCAGCAGCAAGCGGGGACCGGGTGGGGATACGCAGTATTTT
d_call: TRBD2
j_call: TRBJ2-3
clone_size: NA
v_call: TRBV9

cdr3_aa: CSVGTEAFF
cdr3_nt: TGCAGCGTTGGCACTGAAGCTTTCTTT
d_call: NA
j_call: TRBJ1-1
clone_size: once
v_call: TRBV29-1

cdr3_aa: CASSLAMGSSNQPQHF
cdr3_nt: TGTGCCAGCAGCTTAGCGATGGGGTCGAGCAATCAGCCCCAGCATTTT
d_call: NA
j_call: TRBJ1-5
clone_size: NA
v_call: TRBV7-8

cdr3_aa: CASSETGQASNQPQHF
cdr3_nt: TGTGCCAGCAGCGAGACCGGACAGGCGAGCAATCAGCCCCAGCATTTT
d_call: TRBD1
j_call: TRBJ1-5
clone_size: NA
v_call: TRBV5-6

cdr3_aa: CASSPDPIDFETQYF
cdr3_nt: TGTGCCAGCAGCCCGGACCCCATAGATTTCGAGACCCAGTACTTC
d_call: NA
j_call: TRBJ2-5
clone_size: NA
v_call: TRBV7-2

cdr3_aa: CASSLGSRGTEAFF
cdr3_nt: TGTGCCAGCAGCTTAGGCTCTAGAGGGACTGAAGCTTTCTTT
d_call: NA
j_call: TRBJ1-1
clone_size: NA
v_call: TRBV7-9

cdr3_aa: CASSLQGAVQETQYF
cdr3_nt: TGTGCCAGCAGTTTGCAGGGGGCCGTACAAGAGACCCAGTACTTC
d_call: TRBD1
j_call: TRBJ2-5
clone_size: NA
v_call: TRBV27

cdr3_aa: CASSKLQGANTGELFF
cdr3_nt: TGTGCCAGCAGCAAACTCCAGGGGGCGAACACCGGGGAGCTGTTTTTT
d_call: TRBD1
j_call: TRBJ2-2
clone_size: NA
v_call: TRBV11-3